These 15 T cell receptor beta chains came from one sample sequenced in a study of T-cell reconstitution after alpha-beta-depleted transplantation in children. Unique molecular identifiers were incorporated when the TCRbeta library was constructed. One entry per CDR3 protein, called by TCRdb with MiXCR from the PCR reads. The sample holds around 370,000 distinct CDR3 sequences, around 16% seen once. The sequencing here drew on PBMCs, mostly from graft donor cells, taken 360 days after TCRalphabeta/CD19-depleted stem cell transplant. These receptors were obtained from a male patient between 2 and 10 years old who had a stem cell transplant for acute lymphoblastic leukemia, so the T cells may come from the graft donor.

V and J are TRBV10-3 and TRBJ1-3, with D possibly being TRBD1 (6 bases). The CDR3 length is 11 residues. Germline CDR1 and CDR2: ENHRY and SYGVKD. The V end was cut by 5 bases, the J end by 8 bases, with 7 bases between. This CDR3 reads CAISPGDTIYF. The CDR3 nucleotides read TGTGCCATCAGTCCAGGGGACACCATATATTTT.

J is TRBJ2-1 and V is TRBV29-1; 9 bases are a match to TRBD2. The germline CDR1 and CDR2 sequences are SQVTM and ANQGSEA. This CDR3 contains 15 residues. V lost 0 bases to trimming and J lost 9 bases; unmatched junction nucleotides: 9. The CDR3, as DNA: TGCAGCGTTGAAGATCGCGGGAGGGCCGGCGGTGAGCAGTTCTTC. Translating it yields CSVEDRGRAGGEQFF.

In its sample, this clonotype was seen a few times. The chain has TRBV27 and TRBJ1-5; unclear D gene. CDR1 MNHEY and CDR2 SMNVEV come from the germline V gene (reference sequence). Deletions cut 7 bases from V and 0 bases from J, with 4 bases between. CDR3 length: 12 residues. DNA for the CDR3: TGTGCCAGCACGCATAGCAATCAGCCCCAGCATTTT. Translation: CASTHSNQPQHF.

This clonotype occurred a few times. The chain is built from TRBV27 and TRBJ2-5; no firm D call. The CDR3 is made up of 17 amino acids. Germline CDR1 reads MNHEY; CDR2 reads SMNVEV (reference sequence). Deletions cut 5 bases from V and 9 bases from J, with 28 bases between. The CDR3 nucleotides read TGTGCCAGCAGTACCCGCAATCCATTTCACGGGTTCTGGGCCCAGTACTTC. It translates to CASSTRNPFHGFWAQYF.

Ten or more counts support this clonotype. V is TRBV12-5 and J is TRBJ2-1; either TRBD1 or TRBD2 may supply D (6 bases each). The CDR3 is made up of 14 amino acids. Germline V CDR1 and CDR2: LGHNT, FRNRAP. Trimming removed 0 bases from V and 7 bases from J, with 10 bases in between. The CDR3 is CASGLVRGRNEQFF. In DNA form, the CDR3 reads TGTGCTAGTGGTTTGGTAAGGGGGAGGAATGAGCAGTTCTTC. The whole variable domain, filled in from reference TRBV12-5 and TRBJ2-1, reads DARVTQTPRHKVTEMGQEVTMRCQPILGHNTVFWYRQTMMQGLELLAYFRNRAPLDDSGMPKDRFSAEMPDATLATLKIQPSEPRDSAVYFCASGLVRGRNEQFFGPGTRLTVL.

This clonotype has only a few counts. The gene calls are TRBV2 and TRBJ2-1; 11 bases are a match to TRBD2. The V gene's germline CDR1 is SNHLY and CDR2 FYNNEI. This CDR3 has 14 amino acids. Trimming took 10 bases from V and 7 from J; bases not matched to a gene: 9. In DNA, the CDR3 is TGTGCCACCAGCTTAGGGACTAGCGGAAATGAGCAGTTCTTC. This sequence encodes CATSLGTSGNEQFF.

The rearrangement joins TRBV3-1 to TRBJ2-1; 9 nucleotides align to TRBD2. This CDR3 is 17 amino acids long. CDR1 LGHDT and CDR2 YNNKEL come from the germline V gene (reference sequence). V lost 4 bases and J lost 8; bases outside the gene matches: 15. The CDR3 is CASSRWDGIAGEDEQFF. The CDR3 coding sequence is TGTGCCAGCAGCCGATGGGATGGGATAGCGGGAGAGGATGAGCAGTTCTTC.

This clonotype was observed at least ten times. The chain combines TRBV12-3 or TRBV12-4 with TRBJ2-5; tentative D call: TRBD1 (5 bases). Trimming cost V 2 bases and J 1 base, with 11 bases left between them. The length of the CDR3 is 15 residues. CDR3 residues: CASSLRGLAQETQYF. The CDR3 region has the DNA TGTGCCAGCAGTTTAAGGGGTCTGGCCCAAGAGACCCAGTACTTC.

This clonotype has more than one count but fewer than ten. This sequence joins TRBV4-2 and TRBJ2-5; the D is unclear. Per germline, CDR1 LGHNA and CDR2 YNFKEQ. The CDR3 has 14 amino acids. V was trimmed by 4 bases and J by 3 bases, leaving 12 bases between them. Written as DNA, the CDR3 is TGTGCCAGCAGCCCGACCAGTCTAGAAGAGACCCAGTACTTC. Its translation: CASSPTSLEETQYF.

Only a few counts were recorded for this clonotype. V and J are TRBV7-2 and TRBJ2-1, with TRBD1 as a possible D gene (6 bases). From germline, CDR1 is SGHTA and CDR2 FQGNSA. This CDR3 has 18 amino acids. Trimming cost V 0 bases and J 5 bases, with 20 bases left between them. The CDR3 loop is CASSLARLHWTVNNEQFF. In DNA form, the CDR3 reads TGTGCCAGCAGCTTAGCTAGGTTGCACTGGACAGTAAACAATGAGCAGTTCTTC.

The V call is TRBV29-1, the J call TRBJ2-5; the D gene is possibly TRBD2 (6 bases). Germline V gene data show CDR1 as SQVTM and CDR2 as ANQGSEA. V lost 4 bases and J lost 5, with 26 bases in between. CDR3 size: 17 residues. The CDR3 coding sequence is TGCAGCGTTGGTTGGAGTCCCACACTTCCTGGGAGGGAGACCCAGTACTTC. This sequence encodes CSVGWSPTLPGRETQYF.

This clonotype has a handful of counts. The chain has TRBV7-8 and TRBJ2-7, with D unclear. There are 15 residues in the CDR3. V was cut by 2 bases and J by 2 bases, with 13 bases left in between. The germline CDR1 and CDR2 sequences are SGHVS and FQNEAQ. The CDR3 here is CASSLQYSRTYEQYF. In DNA form, the CDR3 reads TGTGCCAGCAGCTTACAGTACTCTCGAACCTACGAGCAGTACTTC.

At least ten counts were recorded for this clonotype. The chain combines TRBV12-3 or TRBV12-4 with TRBJ2-5; D is undetermined. Between the trimmed V and J ends, which lost 5 bases and 5 bases, there was a span of 9 bases. The CDR3 is 12 residues long. The CDR3 reads CASSQGWETQYF. DNA of the CDR3: TGTGCCAGCAGTCAAGGATGGGAGACCCAGTACTTC.

This chain joins TRBV12-3 or TRBV12-4 and TRBJ2-1; D possibly uses TRBD1 or TRBD2 (5 bases each). The CDR3 totals 13 residues. Trimming removed 5 bases from V and 9 bases from J, with 14 bases in between. CDR3 nucleotide sequence: TGTGCCAGCAGTGGGGGAGAAGCATCTGAGCAGTTCTTC. Its protein is CASSGGEASEQFF.

This clonotype was found a few times. This sequence joins TRBV4-1 and TRBJ2-7; 7 positions agree with TRBD1. The J segment lost 3 bases and the V segment lost 4 bases, leaving 21 bases of the junction unmatched. The CDR3 has 19 residues. Germline values: CDR1 MGHRA, CDR2 YSYEKL. The CDR3 nucleotides read TGCGCCAGCAGCCGAGATAAGGGGGCGAGCTCTTATTTCCTCTACGAGCAGTACTTC. Translated: CASSRDKGASSYFLYEQYF.